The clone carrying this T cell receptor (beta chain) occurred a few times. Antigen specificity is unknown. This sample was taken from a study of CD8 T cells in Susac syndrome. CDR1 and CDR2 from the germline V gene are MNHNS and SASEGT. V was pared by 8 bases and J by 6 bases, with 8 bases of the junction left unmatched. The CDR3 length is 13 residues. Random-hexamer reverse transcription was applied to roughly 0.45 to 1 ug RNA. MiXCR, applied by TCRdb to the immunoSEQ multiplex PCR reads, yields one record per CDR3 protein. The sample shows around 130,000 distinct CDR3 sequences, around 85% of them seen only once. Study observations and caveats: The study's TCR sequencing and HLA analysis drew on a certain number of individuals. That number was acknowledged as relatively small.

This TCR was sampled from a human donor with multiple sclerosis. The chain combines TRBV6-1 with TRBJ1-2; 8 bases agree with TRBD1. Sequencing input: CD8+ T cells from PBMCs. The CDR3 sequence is CASGDRFRDGYTF. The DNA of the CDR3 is TGTGCCAGCGGGGACAGGTTTAGGGATGGCTACACCTTC.